This T cell receptor beta chain was sequenced in a study of cytomegalovirus exposure and HLA in healthy donors. TCRdb keeps only in-frame clones here, not all; method: immunoSEQ multiplex PCR. The sample contains approximately 180,000 clones, around 86% of which appear only once. Trimming stripped 7 bases from V and 1 base from J, with 12 bases between. Germline CDR1 is SGHTA and CDR2 is FQGNSA. This CDR3 has 14 amino acids. About this clone: What it binds is not known.

Study-wide findings and caveats: Reports described diagnosis of cytomegalovirus status by the classifier as highly specific and sensitive. In vitro work confirmed that a few CMV-associated chains recognize CMV antigens. Within the 130 or so validation repertoires, first-cohort TCR clusters tended to co-occur, according to a later analysis.

The receptor's source is a woman aged 18 to 35 in good health and CMV-seronegative. The V gene is TRBV7-2, the J gene TRBJ2-3; unclear D gene. Source material: PBMCs. DNA for the CDR3: TGTGCCAGCACCTTCTCTACCGGCACAGATACGCAGTATTTT. This sequence encodes CASTFSTGTDTQYF.